One sample yielded the 11 T cell receptor beta chains listed below, sequenced in a study of spatial heterogeneity in lung cancer. Notes on the study in general: Intratumoral expanded alpha and beta TCR counts were found to track tumor mutation counts.

Specified time point: sample taken at primary tumor resection. These receptors' targets are unknown. TCRdb fed the 5' RACE reads into MiXCR, producing one record per CDR3 protein. The sample has 20,000 to 25,000 distinct CDR3 sequences, more than 15% seen once; the top ten hold 25% to 35%. The sequenced sample was lung tumor tissue, obtained at surgery. All receptors derive from a female donor with early-stage non-small cell lung cancer.

This sequence joins TRBV29-1 and TRBJ2-5; D uncertain. The germline CDR1 and CDR2 sequences are SQVTM and ANQGSEA. Trimming pared 5 bases from V and 1 base from J, leaving 11 bases between. This CDR3 spans 13 amino acids. CDR3 DNA sequence: TGCAGCGTTTCCGACACGCTCCAAGAGACCCAGTACTTC. Its protein product is CSVSDTLQETQYF.

The chain has TRBV6-5 and TRBJ2-3, with TRBD2 as a possible D gene (5 bases). Per the germline V gene, CDR1 is MNHEY and CDR2 is SVGAGI. The CDR3 length is 14 residues. The V end was cut by 2 bases, the J end by 7 bases, with 13 bases between. CDR3 DNA sequence: TGTGCCAGCAGTTACGGGGTAGCGAGTCATACGCAGTATTTT. Its protein product is CASSYGVASHTQYF.

This sequence joins TRBV2 and TRBJ2-5, with unresolved D. The germline gives CDR1 SNHLY, CDR2 FYNNEI. The CDR3 length is 16 residues. V was trimmed by 0 bases and J by 1 base, leaving 12 bases between them. The CDR3 spells CASSEARAFAQETQYF. The CDR3 DNA follows: TGTGCCAGCAGTGAAGCTCGAGCCTTCGCCCAAGAGACCCAGTACTTC.

The chain links TRBV7-3 to TRBJ2-7, with TRBD1 matching over 8 bases. This CDR3 is 17 amino acids long. The V gene end was trimmed by 6 bases and the J gene end by 3 bases; junction bases not matched to a gene: 16. CDR1 and CDR2 (germline): SGHTA, FQGTGA. CDR3 in amino acids: CASRLGVSGQGNYEQYF. The CDR3 nucleotides read TGTGCCAGCAGATTAGGTGTTTCCGGACAGGGTAACTACGAGCAGTACTTC.

This chain joins TRBV2 and TRBJ2-3; 13 positions agree with TRBD2. The trim removed 11 bases at V and 5 bases at J, leaving 16 bases unmatched. CDR1 SNHLY and CDR2 FYNNEI come from the germline V gene. This CDR3 spans 17 amino acids. The CDR3 here is CACPLAGGPQGGDTQYF. The CDR3 region has the DNA TGTGCCTGCCCACTAGCGGGAGGGCCACAGGGCGGAGATACGCAGTATTTT.

This rearrangement joins TRBV18 to TRBJ2-5, with 9 bases identical to TRBD1. The germline gives CDR1 KGHSH, CDR2 LQKENI. With V trimmed by 5 bases and J by 1 base, 5 bases remained unmatched. This CDR3 has 15 amino acids. This CDR3 reads CASSTGTGFQETQYF. In DNA, the CDR3 is TGTGCCAGCTCAACCGGGACAGGGTTCCAAGAGACCCAGTACTTC.

V and J are TRBV5-6 and TRBJ2-3; 7 bases map to TRBD1. Germline assignment: CDR1 SGHDT and CDR2 YYEEEE. The CDR3 is made up of 16 amino acids. Trimming took 0 bases from V and 2 from J; bases not matched to a gene: 6. DNA for the CDR3: TGTGCCAGCAGCTTGGTTCCCGGACAGGTCACAGATACGCAGTATTTT. Its protein is CASSLVPGQVTDTQYF.

V gene TRBV7-3 combines with J gene TRBJ2-3; D unclear. CDR1 and CDR2 from the germline V gene are SGHTA and FQGTGA. The CDR3 runs to 15 residues. V was pared by 2 bases and J by 8 bases, with 17 bases between. This chain's CDR3 is CASSLGRTTGGTQYF. Written as DNA, the CDR3 is TGTGCCAGCAGCTTAGGACGGACCACTGGCGGTACGCAGTATTTT. Complete variable domain (other parts from reference TRBV7-3 and TRBJ2-3): GAGVSQTPSNKVTEKGKYVELRCDPISGHTALYWYRQSLGQGPEFLIYFQGTGAADDSGLPNDRFFAVRPEGSVSTLKIQRTERGDSAVYLCASSLGRTTGGTQYFGPGTRLTVL.

The chain uses TRBV20-1 and TRBJ2-7; 7 nucleotides line up with TRBD1. Trimming at V came to 4 bases and at J to 2 bases, leaving 14 bases not matched to a gene. CDR3 length: 16 amino acids. The germline V gene encodes CDR1 DFQATT and CDR2 SNEGSKA (reference sequence). In nucleotides, the CDR3 is TGCAGTGCTACCCCCTATCGGGCAGGGGGTACCTACGAGCAGTACTTC. It is translated as CSATPYRAGGTYEQYF.

The rearrangement uses TRBV6-2 or TRBV6-3 and TRBJ2-7, with TRBD1 matching 8 bases. The CDR3 extends over 15 amino acids. V lost 6 bases and J lost 7; bases outside the gene matches: 14. Germline V gene lookup returns CDR1 MNHEY and CDR2 SVGEGT. CDR3: CASRMFGQGAREQYF. The CDR3 region has the DNA TGTGCCAGCAGGATGTTTGGGCAGGGGGCTCGGGAGCAGTACTTC.

This clonotype was observed at least ten times. The CDR3 loop reads CASSRDRRLYEQYF. The CDR3 bases are TGTGCCAGCAGCCGGGACAGGAGGTTATACGAGCAGTACTTC. The chain employs TRBV27 and TRBJ2-7; 8 nucleotides agree with TRBD1. The CDR3 spans 14 residues. Looked up from germline, CDR1 is MNHEY and CDR2 is SMNVEV (reference sequence). V shed 6 bases, J shed 4 bases, and the junction held 8 bases outside the gene matches.